The 8 T cell receptor beta chains given below trace back to one sample, sequenced in a study of T-cell memory formation after mild COVID-19. TCRdb recomputed calls from the 5' RACE reads with MiXCR, one row per CDR3 protein. The sample lists over 150,000 distinct CDR3 sequences, 20% to 25% seen once, with 20% to 25% in the top ten. Source material: PBMCs or a T cell subset sorted from them (not recorded which). These receptors were obtained from an adult woman who had mild COVID-19 (a few samples of this study predate the infection). Cell type and time point are not known.

This rearrangement joins TRBV4-1 to TRBJ1-1; maybe TRBD1 (5 bases). V was pared by 3 bases and J by 3 bases, with 23 bases between. This CDR3 has 18 residues. Germline V lookup: CDR1 MGHRA, CDR2 YSYEKL. The CDR3 reads CASSQETGTSDLYTEAFF. The CDR3 region has the DNA TGCGCCAGCAGCCAGGAAACGGGGACTTCCGATTTATACACTGAAGCTTTCTTT.

Regarding this clonotype: The germline gene is not matched at one end of the junction; a read error may be the cause. The chain uses TRBV24-1 and TRBJ1-1, with D maybe TRBD1 (5 bases). This CDR3 has 14 amino acids. Germline CDR1 and CDR2: KGHDR and SFDVKD. The chain's CDR3 is CATIDLGEAPETFF. CDR3 nucleotides: TGTGCCACCATTGATTTGGGGGAGGCCCCCGAGACTTTCTTT.

This clonotype was found a few times. This chain uses TRBV7-9 with TRBJ2-7, with D possibly TRBD2 on 5 matching bases. This CDR3 region has 14 residues. V was clipped by 1 base and J by 5 bases, with 12 bases between them. Looked up from germline, CDR1 is SEHNR and CDR2 is FQNEAQ (reference sequence). In DNA form, the CDR3 reads TGTGCCAGCAGCTTAGTAGGTCAGGAGGACGAGCAGTACTTC. Protein: CASSLVGQEDEQYF. The whole variable domain, filled in from reference TRBV7-9 and TRBJ2-7, reads DTGVSQNPRHKITKRGQNVTFRCDPISEHNRLYWYRQTLGQGPEFLTYFQNEAQLEKSRLLSDRFSAERPKGSFSTLEIQRTEQGDSAMYLCASSLVGQEDEQYFGPGTRLTVT.

This clonotype was detected a few times. The chain carries TRBV5-1 and TRBJ2-3, with 11 bases aligning to TRBD2. The CDR3 sequence is 18 residues long. CDR1 and CDR2 (germline): SGHRS, YFSETQ. Trimming at V came to 0 bases and at J to 1 base, leaving 7 bases not matched to a gene. The CDR3 region is CASSLGTSGSYGTDTQYF. In DNA, the CDR3 is TGCGCCAGCAGCTTGGGAACTAGCGGGAGTTACGGCACAGATACGCAGTATTTT.

This chain connects TRBV27 to TRBJ2-7; perhaps TRBD1 as D (6 bases). This CDR3 region has 13 residues. CDR1 is MNHEY, CDR2 SMNVEV, per germline (reference sequence). The ends were cut back, 6 bases at V and 3 bases at J, with 12 bases in the middle. For the CDR3, the DNA is TGTGCCAGCAGCTCACAGGGAGTCTACGAGCAGTACTTC. Its translation is CASSSQGVYEQYF.

The rearrangement links TRBV5-1 to TRBJ1-4; 7 bases align to TRBD1. The CDR3 extends over 15 amino acids. Germline CDR1 is SGHRS and CDR2 is YFSETQ. Germline trimming cut 3 bases from V and 8 bases from J; bases unmatched to any gene: 10. The CDR3 loop reads CASSYEGAWEEKLFF. The CDR3 nucleotides are TGCGCCAGCAGCTATGAGGGGGCGTGGGAAGAAAAACTGTTTTTT.

This clonotype was seen only a few times. V gene TRBV10-3 combines with J gene TRBJ2-3, with 7 bases that match TRBD1. This CDR3 is built from 17 residues. Germline trimming cut 4 bases from V and 3 bases from J; bases unmatched to any gene: 13. In germline, CDR1 is ENHRY, CDR2 SYGVKD. The CDR3 DNA follows: TGTGCCATCAGTGCCCACGTCGGCAGGGGGTGGACAGATACGCAGTATTTT. Translating gives CAISAHVGRGWTDTQYF.

This clonotype was counted between two and nine times. V usage is TRBV7-9 and J usage is TRBJ2-3; no definite D call. The V end was cut by 5 bases, the J end by 3 bases, with 6 bases between. CDR3 length equals 12 residues. The V gene's germline CDR1 is SEHNR and CDR2 FQNEAQ (reference sequence). CDR3 sequence reads: CASSVPTDTQYF. The CDR3 DNA reads TGTGCCAGCAGCGTTCCTACAGATACGCAGTATTTT.